This T cell receptor beta chain was recovered during a study of blood T cell repertoires in COVID-19. Study overall: PBMCs, B-cell-depleted T cells, or T cells were the source of the cDNA or gDNA that made up the material.

Everyone who took part was 18 to 89 years old, and they came from 20 to 25 US areas. In assigning cohorts, the study relied on participant-reported clinical history. Within 2 weeks before study entry, exposed participants met a COVID-19 case. CDR3 length: 15 residues. Germline V gives CDR1 LGHDT, CDR2 YNNKEL (reference sequence). Losses at the gene ends were 0 bases for V and 8 bases for J; bases not matched to a gene: 8. TCRdb's table, derived via immunoSEQ multiplex PCR, lists solely in-frame clones and lacks some. The data show fewer than 400,000 clones, with 85% seen just once and around 1.9% held by the top ten.

The sequencing input was PBMCs or T cells enriched from blood (not recorded which). The sequence derives from a woman in her 30s who had been exposed to COVID-19. V is TRBV3-1 (or the pseudogene TRBV3-2) and J is TRBJ2-7; TRBD2 matches at 9 bases. The CDR3 is CASSQDTLAGQQQYF. The CDR3 bases are TGTGCCAGCAGCCAAGATACGCTAGCGGGACAACAGCAGTACTTC.